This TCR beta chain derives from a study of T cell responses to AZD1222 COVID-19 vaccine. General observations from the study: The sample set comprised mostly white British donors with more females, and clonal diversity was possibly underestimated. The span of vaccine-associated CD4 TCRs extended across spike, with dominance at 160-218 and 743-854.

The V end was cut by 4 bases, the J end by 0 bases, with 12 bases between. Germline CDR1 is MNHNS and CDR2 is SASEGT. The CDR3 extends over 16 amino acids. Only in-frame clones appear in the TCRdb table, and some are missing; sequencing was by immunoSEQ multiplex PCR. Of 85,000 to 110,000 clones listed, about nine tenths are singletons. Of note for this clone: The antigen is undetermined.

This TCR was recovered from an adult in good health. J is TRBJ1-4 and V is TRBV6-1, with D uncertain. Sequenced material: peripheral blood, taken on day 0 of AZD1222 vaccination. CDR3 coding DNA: TGTGCCAGCAGTGCGAATCCGACGTCAACTAATGAAAAACTGTTTTTT. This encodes CASSANPTSTNEKLFF.